Each of the 25 T cell receptor beta chains below was sequenced from the same sample in a study of shared clonotypes between healthy human individuals. Assay used: immunoSEQ multiplex PCR; TCRdb lists only in-frame clones, some missing. The sample holds approximately 340,000 clones, approximately 74% seen once. Input material: memory CD4+ T cells sorted from blood. Subset: CD45RA-negative fraction. These receptors were taken from a man younger than 45 in good health.

V and J are TRBV6-1 and TRBJ1-1; D is undetermined. The V gene's germline CDR1 is MNHNS and CDR2 SASEGT. Trimming left V 6 bases short and J 6 bases short, with 8 bases between. This CDR3 is built from 11 residues. DNA of the CDR3: TGTGCCAGCAGCCTTTCCTCTGAAGCTTTCTTT. It specifies CASSLSSEAFF.

This rearrangement joins TRBV11-3 to TRBJ2-3; the D call may be TRBD1 or TRBD2 (5 bases each). Per the germline V gene, CDR1 is SGHNT and CDR2 is YENEEA. Trimming removed 5 bases at V and 2 bases at J, with 8 bases between. The CDR3 is 13 amino acids. The DNA of the CDR3 is TGTGCCAGCAGCCCGGGACCCACAGATACGCAGTATTTT. Translating it yields CASSPGPTDTQYF.

J is TRBJ1-2 and V is TRBV18, with TRBD1 identical over 9 bases. The ends lost 4 bases at V and 9 bases at J; junction bases unmatched: 3. CDR3 length: 12 amino acids. Germline V gene lookup returns CDR1 KGHSH and CDR2 LQKENI. The CDR3 sequence is CASSQGQGSYTF. The CDR3 DNA is TGTGCCAGCTCACAAGGACAGGGGAGCTACACCTTC.

This clone was found a few times. The rearrangement links TRBV7-9 to TRBJ1-2; TRBD1 is a possible D gene (5 bases). Germline V CDR1 and CDR2: SEHNR, FQNEAQ (reference sequence). This CDR3 spans 15 amino acids. Trimming pared 0 bases from V and 6 bases from J, leaving 14 bases between. This chain's CDR3 is CASSLAGLTKDGYTF. The CDR3 nucleotides are TGTGCCAGCAGCTTAGCGGGACTTACAAAGGATGGCTACACCTTC.

The chain has TRBV19 and TRBJ1-2; D is undetermined. V gave up 7 bases and J gave up 2 bases, with 11 bases separating them. CDR1 and CDR2 from the germline V gene are LNHDA and SQIVND (reference sequence). This CDR3 has 13 amino acids. This CDR3 is CASTPQLNYGYTF. CDR3 nucleotides: TGTGCCAGTACCCCCCAACTGAACTATGGCTACACCTTC. Full variable domain (rest looked up from reference TRBV19 and TRBJ1-2): DGGITQSPKYLFRKEGQNVTLSCEQNLNHDAMYWYRQDPGQGLRLIYYSQIVNDFQKGDIAEGYSVSREKKESFPLTVTSAQKNPTAFYLCASTPQLNYGYTFGSGTRLTVV.

The genes are TRBV27 and TRBJ2-7; D is undetermined. V gave up 1 base and J gave up 6 bases, with 10 bases separating them. The CDR3 sequence is 13 residues long. Germline V CDR1 and CDR2: MNHEY, SMNVEV (reference sequence). The CDR3 sequence: CASSLWGKGEQYF. The CDR3 coding sequence is TGTGCCAGCAGTTTATGGGGTAAAGGCGAGCAGTACTTC.

Concerning this clone: Within the sample, other DNA sequences also encode this same CDR3. The chain links TRBV5-1 to TRBJ1-1; D gene unclear. V was clipped by 0 bases and J by 2 bases, with 8 bases between them. This CDR3 comprises 14 residues. The germline V gene has CDR1 SGHRS and CDR2 YFSETQ. The CDR3 is CASSLGGKNTEAFF. The CDR3, as DNA: TGCGCCAGCAGCTTGGGAGGGAAAAACACTGAAGCTTTCTTT.

This chain joins TRBV7-2 and TRBJ2-1; 8 bases match TRBD2. With V trimmed by 5 bases and J by 5 bases, 8 bases remained unmatched. CDR1 and CDR2 (germline): SGHTA, FQGNSA. The CDR3 extends over 15 amino acids. CDR3 sequence: CASSRGGTSNNEQFF. In nucleotides, the CDR3 is TGTGCCAGCAGCCGGGGGGGGACATCTAACAATGAGCAGTTCTTC. The variable domain in full, completed from reference TRBV7-2 and TRBJ2-1, reads GAGVSQSPSNKVTEKGKDVELRCDPISGHTALYWYRQSLGQGLEFLIYFQGNSAPDKSGLPSDRFSAERTGGSVSTLTIQRTQQEDSAVYLCASSRGGTSNNEQFFGPGTRLTVL.

The chain is built from TRBV6-6 and TRBJ2-7; no clear D. V gave up 4 bases and J gave up 6 bases, with 10 bases separating them. The CDR3 totals 12 residues. The germline gives CDR1 MNHNY, CDR2 SVGAGI (reference sequence). CDR3 in DNA: TGTGCCAGCAGTTTATCCTCTCTCGAGCAGTACTTC. Translating it yields CASSLSSLEQYF.

This rearrangement joins TRBV5-6 to TRBJ2-7, with no clear D. The germline gives CDR1 SGHDT, CDR2 YYEEEE. CDR3 length: 17 amino acids. Trimming shortened V by 4 bases and J by 4 bases, and 24 bases separated the two germline ends. The DNA of the CDR3 is TGTGCCAGCAGCCCCATCCGTGGCCTGAAGACCCCGTACGAGCAGTACTTC. The encoded protein is CASSPIRGLKTPYEQYF.

V and J are TRBV5-5 and TRBJ1-1; 7 bases are shared with TRBD1. Germline V CDR1 and CDR2: SGHKS, YYEKEE (reference sequence). V dropped 1 base and J dropped 5; count of bases not matched to a gene: 5. The CDR3 covers 14 residues. The chain's CDR3 is CASSLRGGGTEAFF. DNA of the CDR3: TGTGCCAGCAGCTTGAGAGGGGGCGGAACTGAAGCTTTCTTT.

A remark on this clone: This may come from a read error, since a much larger clone is one base off. V usage is TRBV6-1 and J usage is TRBJ2-7, with 7 bases matching TRBD1. The V gene's germline CDR1 is MNHNS and CDR2 SASEGT. V gave up 6 bases and J gave up 5 bases; unmatched junction bases: 4. CDR3 size: 12 residues. The CDR3 here is CASSQTGDEQYF. The CDR3 DNA reads TGTGCCAGCAGCCAAACAGGGGACGAGCAGTACTTC.

The J gene is TRBJ1-3, the V gene TRBV7-2; D may be TRBD1 (6 bases). The germline V and J ends were trimmed by 5 bases and 0 bases, with 17 bases remaining between them. CDR1 is SGHTA, CDR2 FQGNSA, per germline. CDR3 size: 17 residues. Here the CDR3 DNA reads TGTGCCAGCAGCCGCCATGCGACAGGTACCTCTGGAAACACCATATATTTT. Translating gives CASSRHATGTSGNTIYF.

This clone occurred a few times. The DNA for the CDR3 is TGTGCCAGCAGCTTTGCGAAAGAGACCCAGTACTTC. This gives the protein CASSFAKETQYF. The chain recombines TRBV7-2 with TRBJ2-5; unclear D gene. CDR1 SGHTA and CDR2 FQGNSA come from the germline V gene. Trimming left V 3 bases short and J 3 bases short, with 5 bases between. This CDR3 is 12 amino acids long. Together with reference TRBV7-2 and TRBJ2-5, the CDR3 gives the full variable domain: GAGVSQSPSNKVTEKGKDVELRCDPISGHTALYWYRQSLGQGLEFLIYFQGNSAPDKSGLPSDRFSAERTGGSVSTLTIQRTQQEDSAVYLCASSFAKETQYFGPGTRLLVL.

This chain uses TRBV27 with TRBJ2-2; unclear D gene. The germline gives CDR1 MNHEY, CDR2 SMNVEV (reference sequence). This CDR3 region has 15 residues. Trimming took off 6 bases at V and 1 base at J, with 12 bases between the two ends. The CDR3 nucleotides read TGTGCCAGCAGCCATTTCACTTTGAACACCGGGGAGCTGTTTTTT. Its translation is CASSHFTLNTGELFF.

The rearrangement uses TRBV28 and TRBJ2-1; unclear D gene. Trimming stripped 5 bases from V and 7 bases from J, with 9 bases between. CDR1 MDHEN and CDR2 SYDVKM come from the germline V gene. The CDR3 sequence is 12 residues long. The DNA for the CDR3 is TGTGCCAGCAGTCGCAACTGGAATGAGCAGTTCTTC. Translating gives CASSRNWNEQFF.

The chain has TRBV11-2 and TRBJ1-1, with a weak D call TRBD1 (5 bases). Germline V CDR1 and CDR2: SGHAT, FQNNGV. V lost 5 bases to trimming and J lost 1 base, with 11 bases between them. The CDR3 totals 14 residues. CDR3 amino acids: CASSRGRENTEAFF. DNA of the CDR3: TGTGCCAGCAGCCGGGGACGAGAGAACACTGAAGCTTTCTTT.

The chain links TRBV19 to TRBJ2-2, with D possibly TRBD2 on 6 matching bases. Trimming took 5 bases from V and 3 from J, leaving 13 bases between them. This CDR3 region has 15 residues. Germline V gene data show CDR1 as LNHDA and CDR2 as SQIVND (reference sequence). CDR3 nucleotide sequence: TGTGCCAGTAGTGTCGGACTAAGCTACACCGGGGAGCTGTTTTTT. It specifies CASSVGLSYTGELFF.

J is TRBJ1-3 and V is TRBV4-3, with TRBD1 identical over 9 bases. This CDR3 has 18 residues. V shed 2 bases and J 4 bases; nucleotides not matched to a gene: 12. Per germline, CDR1 LGHNA and CDR2 YSLEER. This chain's CDR3 is CASSQLGPGTGPGNTIYF. DNA for the CDR3: TGCGCCAGCAGCCAACTAGGGCCCGGGACAGGGCCAGGAAACACCATATATTTT.

This clone was observed many times. V gene TRBV5-1 combines with J gene TRBJ1-1; D is uncertain. Trimming left V 0 bases short and J 7 bases short, with 7 bases between. The germline gives CDR1 SGHRS, CDR2 YFSETQ. There are 12 residues in the CDR3. CDR3 region: CASSLDADEAFF. CDR3 in DNA: TGCGCCAGCAGCTTGGACGCGGATGAAGCTTTCTTT.

This clone was observed a handful of times. This chain links TRBV9 with TRBJ2-2; 11 bases line up with TRBD1. The CDR3 sequence is 18 residues long. The J segment lost 2 bases and the V segment lost 3 bases, leaving 9 bases of the junction unmatched. CDR1 SGDLS and CDR2 YYNGEE come from the germline V gene. The CDR3, as DNA: TGTGCCAGCAGCGGTTATTGGACAGGGGGCACTAACACCGGGGAGCTGTTTTTT. Protein sequence: CASSGYWTGGTNTGELFF.

This clone was observed a few times. This chain uses TRBV7-3 with TRBJ2-1; 7 bases map to TRBD2. Trimming removed 2 bases from V and 6 bases from J; junction bases left unmatched: 7. The germline gives CDR1 SGHTA, CDR2 FQGTGA. The CDR3 consists of 15 residues. CDR3 in amino acids: CASSLFRGSFNEQFF. The DNA of the CDR3 is TGTGCCAGCAGCTTATTTCGCGGGAGTTTCAATGAGCAGTTCTTC.

In its sample, this clone was seen a few times. Additional DNA sequences in this sample encode the identical CDR3. In DNA form, the CDR3 reads TGTGCCAGCAGCCAAGATCTCGATACGCAGTATTTT. As protein: CASSQDLDTQYF. The V and J genes are TRBV4-2 and TRBJ2-3; the D is unclear. Trimming cost V 0 bases and J 6 bases, with 4 bases left between them. From germline, CDR1 is LGHNA and CDR2 YNFKEQ. The CDR3 is 12 residues long.

V gene TRBV10-3 combines with J gene TRBJ2-7; maybe TRBD1 (5 bases). Trimming stripped 6 bases from V and 2 bases from J, with 14 bases between. The CDR3 spans 14 residues. Germline V lookup: CDR1 ENHRY, CDR2 SYGVKD. DNA for the CDR3: TGTGCCATCAGCGACAGTAAGGCTACCTACGAGCAGTACTTC. It translates to CAISDSKATYEQYF.

The chain has TRBV5-1 and TRBJ2-7; perhaps TRBD2 as D (6 bases). V gave up 3 bases and J gave up 2 bases, with 15 bases separating them. There are 15 residues in the CDR3. Germline lookup yields CDR1 SGHRS and CDR2 YFSETQ. This CDR3 reads CASSWGLRETYEQYF. The CDR3 region has the DNA TGCGCCAGCAGCTGGGGACTCCGGGAGACCTACGAGCAGTACTTC.